The rows below give T cell receptor beta chains drawn from one sample of a study of cytomegalovirus exposure and HLA in healthy donors. Method: immunoSEQ multiplex PCR; TCRdb's copy keeps in-frame clones and lacks some. Among around 110,000 clones listed, 9.5% were seen once. The sample consisted of PBMCs. All receptors derive from a man aged 30-40 years in good health and CMV-seronegative. CDR3s include the opening cysteine and the closing phenylalanine or tryptophan. D genes are given only for firm matches. The size field is filled for only some rows; it gives once, few, many or a size class.

V gene: TRBV25-1; clone size: .; J gene: TRBJ1-2; D gene: .; CDR3 protein: CASSAGHGYTF; CDR3 DNA: TGTGCCAGCAGCGCAGGGCATGGCTACACCTTC
V gene: TRBV28; clone size: .; J gene: TRBJ2-7; D gene: TRBD1; CDR3 protein: CASRVPQGAYEQYF; CDR3 DNA: TGTGCCAGCAGAGTCCCCCAGGGGGCGTACGAGCAGTACTTC
V gene: TRBV10-3; clone size: few; J gene: TRBJ1-3; D gene: TRBD1; CDR3 protein: CAIRRTGVTGNTIYF; CDR3 DNA: TGTGCCATCAGGAGGACAGGGGTGACTGGAAACACCATATATTTT
V gene: TRBV13; clone size: .; J gene: TRBJ2-1; D gene: TRBD2; CDR3 protein: CASSPRTSGIDNNEQFF; CDR3 DNA: TGTGCCAGCAGCCCGAGGACTAGCGGGATTGACAACAATGAGCAGTTCTTC
V gene: TRBV2; clone size: .; J gene: TRBJ1-3; D gene: TRBD1; CDR3 protein: CASSGQGASNTIYF; CDR3 DNA: TGTGCCAGCAGCGGACAGGGGGCTTCCAACACCATATATTTT
V gene: TRBV5-4; clone size: .; J gene: TRBJ1-2; D gene: TRBD1; CDR3 protein: CASSTRTGERLGYTF; CDR3 DNA: TGTGCCAGCAGTACTAGGACAGGGGAGCGGCTTGGCTACACCTTC
V gene: TRBV19; clone size: few; J gene: TRBJ2-1; D gene: TRBD2; CDR3 protein: CASGMTSGPNEQFF; CDR3 DNA: TGTGCCAGTGGGATGACTAGCGGGCCCAATGAGCAGTTCTTC
V gene: TRBV15; clone size: .; J gene: TRBJ2-2; D gene: TRBD1; CDR3 protein: CATSKGFRINRGKNTGELFF; CDR3 DNA: TGTGCCACCAGCAAGGGATTTCGAATAAACAGGGGAAAGAACACCGGGGAGCTGTTTTTT
V gene: TRBV6-1; clone size: few; J gene: TRBJ1-1; D gene: TRBD1; CDR3 protein: CASRPGQVNTEAFF; CDR3 DNA: TGTGCCAGCAGACCGGGACAGGTGAACACTGAAGCTTTCTTT
V gene: TRBV5-8; clone size: .; J gene: TRBJ2-1; D gene: .; CDR3 protein: CASRLQSYNEQFF; CDR3 DNA: TGTGCCAGCAGACTTCAAAGTTACAATGAGCAGTTCTTC
V gene: TRBV11-2; clone size: .; J gene: TRBJ1-1; D gene: TRBD1; CDR3 protein: CASSIRQGVQAFF; CDR3 DNA: TGTGCCAGCAGCATTCGACAGGGGGTACAAGCTTTCTTT
V gene: TRBV4-3; clone size: .; J gene: TRBJ2-2; D gene: .; CDR3 protein: CASSRARTGELFF; CDR3 DNA: TGCGCCAGCAGCCGAGCTCGAACCGGGGAGCTGTTTTTT
V gene: TRBV11-3; clone size: few; J gene: TRBJ1-3; D gene: .; CDR3 protein: CASSLEGGLFSGNTIYF; CDR3 DNA: TGTGCCAGCAGCTTAGAGGGGGGGCTCTTCTCTGGAAACACCATATATTTT
V gene: TRBV2; clone size: few; J gene: TRBJ1-2; D gene: .; CDR3 protein: CASSSEPSYGYTF; CDR3 DNA: TGTGCCAGCAGTTCGGAGCCATCCTATGGCTACACCTTC
V gene: TRBV21-1; clone size: .; J gene: TRBJ1-1; D gene: .; CDR3 protein: CARKKAVNTEAFF; CDR3 DNA: TGTGCCCGCAAAAAGGCGGTGAACACTGAAGCTTTCTTT
V gene: TRBV19; clone size: .; J gene: TRBJ2-5; D gene: .; CDR3 protein: CASSISETQYF; CDR3 DNA: TGTGCCAGTAGTATTTCTGAGACCCAGTACTTC
V gene: TRBV27; clone size: .; J gene: TRBJ2-7; D gene: TRBD2; CDR3 protein: CASSLSVTSGRALHEQYF; CDR3 DNA: TGTGCCAGCAGTTTATCCGTGACTAGCGGGAGGGCCTTACACGAGCAGTACTTC
V gene: TRBV28; clone size: few; J gene: TRBJ2-2; D gene: TRBD2; CDR3 protein: CASRWGGTGELFF; CDR3 DNA: TGTGCCAGCCGCTGGGGGGGTACCGGGGAGCTGTTTTTT
V gene: TRBV5-5; clone size: few; J gene: TRBJ2-7; D gene: TRBD1; CDR3 protein: CASGLQQGAGEQYF; CDR3 DNA: TGTGCCAGCGGACTTCAACAGGGGGCTGGGGAGCAGTACTTC
V gene: TRBV9; clone size: .; J gene: TRBJ2-7; D gene: .; CDR3 protein: CASSVAKEDGFNEQYF; CDR3 DNA: TGTGCCAGCAGCGTAGCCAAGGAGGACGGGTTCAACGAGCAGTACTTC
V gene: TRBV5-1; clone size: few; J gene: TRBJ2-7; D gene: TRBD1; CDR3 protein: CASSWDSYEQYF; CDR3 DNA: TGCGCCAGCAGCTGGGACAGCTACGAGCAGTACTTC
V gene: TRBV5-6; clone size: few; J gene: TRBJ2-7; D gene: TRBD1; CDR3 protein: CASSLFGTGSSYEQYF; CDR3 DNA: TGTGCCAGCAGCTTGTTCGGGACAGGATCTTCCTACGAGCAGTACTTC
V gene: TRBV30; clone size: few; J gene: TRBJ2-7; D gene: .; CDR3 protein: CAWSVRQRGYEQYF; CDR3 DNA: TGTGCCTGGAGTGTCAGGCAAAGGGGGTACGAGCAGTACTTC
V gene: TRBV5-6; clone size: .; J gene: TRBJ1-4; D gene: TRBD1; CDR3 protein: CASSPQGVNEKLFF; CDR3 DNA: TGTGCCAGCAGCCCACAGGGGGTAAATGAAAAACTGTTTTTT
V gene: TRBV29-1; clone size: medium-sized; J gene: TRBJ2-1; D gene: .; CDR3 protein: CSVDGKTGSSYNEQFF; CDR3 DNA: TGCAGCGTTGATGGGAAAACAGGGAGCTCCTACAATGAGCAGTTCTTC
V gene: TRBV11-2; clone size: few; J gene: TRBJ1-1; D gene: .; CDR3 protein: CASTINPFNGAFF; CDR3 DNA: TGTGCCAGCACCATAAACCCCTTCAACGGAGCTTTCTTT
V gene: TRBV7-9; clone size: .; J gene: TRBJ2-5; D gene: TRBD1; CDR3 protein: CASSLDHGTAVGTQYF; CDR3 DNA: TGTGCCAGCAGCCTAGACCATGGGACAGCGGTGGGGACCCAGTACTTC
V gene: TRBV18; clone size: few; J gene: TRBJ1-1; D gene: .; CDR3 protein: CASGGMNTEAFF; CDR3 DNA: TGTGCCTCCGGAGGGATGAACACTGAAGCTTTCTTT
V gene: TRBV5-6; clone size: few; J gene: TRBJ1-2; D gene: .; CDR3 protein: CASSLAGGEGYGYTF; CDR3 DNA: TGTGCCAGCAGCTTGGCCGGCGGGGAGGGCTATGGCTACACCTTC
V gene: TRBV11-2; clone size: .; J gene: TRBJ2-2; D gene: .; CDR3 protein: CASSLDTSGELFF; CDR3 DNA: TGTGCCAGCAGCTTAGATACTAGTGGGGAGCTGTTTTTT
V gene: TRBV15; clone size: .; J gene: TRBJ2-2; D gene: TRBD2; CDR3 protein: CATSRDSGKNTGELFF; CDR3 DNA: TGTGCCACCAGCAGAGATAGCGGGAAGAACACCGGGGAGCTGTTTTTT
V gene: TRBV6-6; clone size: few; J gene: TRBJ2-2; D gene: TRBD1; CDR3 protein: CASSYPGTANTGELFF; CDR3 DNA: TGTGCCAGCAGTTACCCCGGGACAGCGAACACCGGGGAGCTGTTTTTT
V gene: TRBV2; clone size: .; J gene: TRBJ1-2; D gene: .; CDR3 protein: CASSIQVLDGYTF; CDR3 DNA: TGTGCCAGCAGCATCCAGGTGTTAGATGGCTACACCTTC
V gene: TRBV6-1; clone size: few; J gene: TRBJ2-7; D gene: TRBD2; CDR3 protein: CASTSGSLSEQYF; CDR3 DNA: TGTGCTTCGACTAGCGGGAGTCTTAGCGAGCAGTACTTC
V gene: TRBV11-3; clone size: .; J gene: TRBJ2-2; D gene: .; CDR3 protein: CASRPLPDTGELFF; CDR3 DNA: TGTGCCAGCAGACCACTACCGGACACCGGGGAGCTGTTTTTT
V gene: TRBV4-1; clone size: few; J gene: TRBJ2-1; D gene: TRBD2; CDR3 protein: CASSLREAVGKLAGGNYNEQFF; CDR3 DNA: TGCGCCAGCAGCCTCCGGGAGGCAGTTGGGAAACTAGCGGGAGGGAATTACAATGAGCAGTTCTTC
V gene: TRBV2; clone size: .; J gene: TRBJ1-1; D gene: .; CDR3 protein: CASSEQENTEAFF; CDR3 DNA: TGTGCCAGCAGTGAACAGGAGAACACTGAAGCTTTCTTT
V gene: TRBV9; clone size: few; J gene: TRBJ2-7; D gene: TRBD1; CDR3 protein: CASSVSGTGFDEQYF; CDR3 DNA: TGTGCCAGCAGCGTATCGGGGACAGGGTTCGACGAGCAGTACTTC
V gene: TRBV6-1; clone size: .; J gene: TRBJ2-6; D gene: .; CDR3 protein: CASRGPGANVLTF; CDR3 DNA: TGTGCCAGCAGGGGGCCAGGGGCCAACGTCCTGACTTTC
V gene: TRBV14; clone size: few; J gene: TRBJ2-7; D gene: .; CDR3 protein: CASSQDWGRYEQYF; CDR3 DNA: TGTGCCAGCAGCCAAGATTGGGGGAGGTACGAGCAGTACTTC
V gene: TRBV19; clone size: few; J gene: TRBJ2-1; D gene: TRBD2; CDR3 protein: CASRTSGGGKEQFF; CDR3 DNA: TGTGCCAGTAGAACTAGCGGGGGCGGAAAAGAGCAGTTCTTC
V gene: TRBV2; clone size: few; J gene: TRBJ1-5; D gene: .; CDR3 protein: CASSGDSRSNQPQHF; CDR3 DNA: TGTGCCAGCAGTGGGGACTCGAGAAGCAATCAGCCCCAGCATTTT
V gene: TRBV5-1; clone size: few; J gene: TRBJ2-5; D gene: .; CDR3 protein: CASSLGGPYLETQYF; CDR3 DNA: TGCGCCAGCAGCTTGGGGGGCCCCTACCTGGAGACCCAGTACTTC
V gene: TRBV27; clone size: .; J gene: TRBJ1-2; D gene: TRBD1; CDR3 protein: CASSPQGVGGYGYTF; CDR3 DNA: TGTGCCAGCAGTCCGCAGGGGGTCGGGGGCTATGGCTACACCTTC
V gene: TRBV4-1; clone size: few; J gene: TRBJ1-1; D gene: .; CDR3 protein: CASSQGSGGQTNTEAFF; CDR3 DNA: TGCGCCAGCAGCCAAGGAAGCGGGGGGCAGACCAACACTGAAGCTTTCTTT
V gene: TRBV4-3; clone size: few; J gene: TRBJ1-5; D gene: .; CDR3 protein: CASSPQQRYPQHF; CDR3 DNA: TGCGCCAGCAGCCCCCAGCAGCGGTATCCCCAGCATTTT
V gene: TRBV27; clone size: .; J gene: TRBJ2-5; D gene: .; CDR3 protein: CASRYQSQEAQYF; CDR3 DNA: TGTGCCAGCAGGTACCAGTCCCAGGAGGCCCAGTACTTC
V gene: TRBV5-1; clone size: few; J gene: TRBJ1-1; D gene: TRBD1; CDR3 protein: CASSPIGQGLSHTEAFF; CDR3 DNA: TGCGCCAGCAGCCCCATAGGACAGGGCTTATCCCACACTGAAGCTTTCTTT
V gene: TRBV5-6; clone size: .; J gene: TRBJ2-1; D gene: .; CDR3 protein: CASSFGGHGSSYNEQFF; CDR3 DNA: TGTGCCAGCAGCTTCGGGGGGCATGGGAGCTCCTACAATGAGCAGTTCTTC
V gene: TRBV29-1; clone size: .; J gene: TRBJ1-3; D gene: .; CDR3 protein: CSVEQVSGNTIYF; CDR3 DNA: TGCAGCGTTGAGCAGGTCTCTGGAAACACCATATATTTT
V gene: TRBV28; clone size: .; J gene: TRBJ1-1; D gene: TRBD1; CDR3 protein: CASSLGQGSAFF; CDR3 DNA: TGTGCCAGCAGTCTAGGACAGGGATCCGCTTTCTTT
V gene: TRBV7-9; clone size: .; J gene: TRBJ2-3; D gene: .; CDR3 protein: CASSFELYDTDTQYF; CDR3 DNA: TGTGCCAGCAGCTTCGAGCTGTACGACACAGATACGCAGTATTTT